The 21 T cell receptor beta chains given below trace back to one sample, sequenced in a study of blood T cell repertoires in COVID-19. Assay used: immunoSEQ multiplex PCR; TCRdb lists only in-frame clones, some missing. Here the sample spans over 25,000 clones, over 75% being singletons. Material: peripheral blood. The source is a woman aged 60-75 years with active COVID-19.

The chain links TRBV28 to TRBJ2-3; 7 bases are shared with TRBD1. The CDR3 has 14 amino acids. Per germline, CDR1 MDHEN and CDR2 SYDVKM. J was trimmed by 5 bases and V by 8 bases; bases with no gene match: 10. CDR3 bases: TGTGCCAGCGGATCCACAGGGGTGGGAGATACGCAGTATTTT. Translating it yields CASGSTGVGDTQYF.

The genes are TRBV19 and TRBJ2-4; TRBD2 might be the D (6 bases). CDR3 size: 14 residues. Germline loops: CDR1 LNHDA, CDR2 SQIVND (reference sequence). With 6 bases removed from V and 4 bases from J, the gap between germline ends came to 13 bases. CDR3 sequence (DNA): TGTGCCAGTAGCTACCTGGAGGGGAAAAACATTCAGTACTTC. Its translation is CASSYLEGKNIQYF.

The rearrangement links TRBV2 to TRBJ1-1, with 9 bases matching TRBD1. Germline values: CDR1 SNHLY, CDR2 FYNNEI. The junction had 4 bases not matched to a gene; V was cut back by 5 bases and J by 0 bases. The CDR3 runs 15 residues. The chain's CDR3 is CASSSGTGMNTEAFF. CDR3 nucleotide sequence: TGTGCCAGCAGTTCCGGGACAGGGATGAACACTGAAGCTTTCTTT. The variable domain in full, with the rest retrieved from reference TRBV2 and TRBJ1-1, is EPEVTQTPSHQVTQMGQEVILRCVPISNHLYFYWYRQILGQKVEFLVSFYNNEISEKSEIFDDQFSVERPDGSNFTLKIRSTKLEDSAMYFCASSSGTGMNTEAFFGQGTRLTVV.

This clone occurred once. This sequence joins TRBV7-9 and TRBJ1-1; D may be TRBD1 (6 bases). The germline V gene encodes CDR1 SEHNR and CDR2 FQNEAQ (reference sequence). V gave up 5 bases and J gave up 5 bases, with 12 bases separating them. This CDR3 comprises 13 residues. CDR3 protein: CASSGGARTEAFF. CDR3 DNA sequence: TGTGCCAGCAGCGGGGGGGCCCGGACTGAAGCTTTCTTT.

The CDR3 loop is CASKEATVSYNEQFF. CDR3 bases: TGTGCCAGCAAAGAAGCTACAGTCTCCTACAATGAGCAGTTCTTC. The chain carries TRBV2 and TRBJ2-1; D remains ambiguous. Per germline, CDR1 SNHLY and CDR2 FYNNEI. The CDR3 has 15 residues. V was pared by 7 bases and J by 0 bases, with 13 bases between.

Points on this clone: Other DNA sequences in the same sample also yield this CDR3. This chain's CDR3 is CASSLRGNTGELFF. For the CDR3, the DNA is TGCGCCAGCAGCTTGCGGGGGAACACCGGGGAGCTGTTTTTT. The J gene is TRBJ2-2, the V gene TRBV5-1; D perhaps matches TRBD2 (5 bases). Trimming took 1 base from V and 1 from J, leaving 5 bases between them. This CDR3 has 14 amino acids. Germline V gene sequence: CDR1 SGHRS, CDR2 YFSETQ. Together with reference TRBV5-1 and TRBJ2-2, the CDR3 gives the full variable domain: KAGVTQTPRYLIKTRGQQVTLSCSPISGHRSVSWYQQTPGQGLQFLFEYFSETQRNKGNFPGRFSGRQFSNSRSEMNVSTLELGDSALYLCASSLRGNTGELFFGEGSRLTVL.

This clone was picked up a small number of times. The genes are TRBV6-1 and TRBJ1-3; D is ambiguous. Trimming took off 1 base at V and 4 bases at J, with 8 bases between the two ends. Germline V CDR1 and CDR2: MNHNS, SASEGT. CDR3 length: 14 amino acids. This CDR3 reads CASSEVGAGNTIYF. CDR3 nucleotide sequence: TGTGCCAGCAGTGAAGTGGGAGCGGGAAACACCATATATTTT.

The chain joins TRBV5-1 to TRBJ2-7, with D possibly matching TRBD1 (6 bases). Germline lookup yields CDR1 SGHRS and CDR2 YFSETQ. V was shortened by 0 bases and J by 0 bases, with 7 bases between the two germline ends. The CDR3 consists of 14 residues. The CDR3, as DNA: TGCGCCAGCAGCTTGGGGACAGCCTCCTACGAGCAGTACTTC. This sequence encodes CASSLGTASYEQYF.

The J gene is TRBJ2-7, the V gene TRBV2, with a possible D match to TRBD2 (6 bases). The CDR3 runs 17 residues. Trimming took off 0 bases at V and 3 bases at J, with 18 bases between the two ends. Germline assignment: CDR1 SNHLY and CDR2 FYNNEI. As DNA, the CDR3 is TGTGCCAGCAGTGAAGCTTTGGGGGGAGAAGCCTTCTACGAGCAGTACTTC. Protein product: CASSEALGGEAFYEQYF.

This clone appeared once. The chain is built from TRBV10-3 and TRBJ2-7, with D maybe TRBD2 (5 bases). V lost 8 bases, J lost 6 bases, and 20 bases lay in between. Germline CDR1 is ENHRY and CDR2 is SYGVKD. The CDR3 length is 14 residues. CDR3 nucleotides: TGTGCCATCCCCAAAGTTCAATGGACTCGCGAGCAGTACTTC. Translating it yields CAIPKVQWTREQYF.

V gene TRBV5-1 combines with J gene TRBJ2-3; D is perhaps TRBD1 (5 bases). The CDR3 length is 16 residues. Trimming pared 10 bases from V and 1 base from J, leaving 22 bases between. Germline assignment: CDR1 SGHRS and CDR2 YFSETQ. The CDR3 nucleotides read TGCGCCCCCTCTCACGGTAAAGGGGCCCGCACAGATACGCAGTATTTT. It translates to CAPSHGKGARTDTQYF.

The V gene is TRBV19, the J gene TRBJ1-4, with D possibly matching TRBD1 (6 bases). This CDR3 is built from 14 residues. CDR1 is LNHDA and CDR2 is SQIVND in the germline V gene (reference sequence). V gave up 5 bases and J gave up 0 bases, with 7 bases separating them. This CDR3 is CASSGQTTNEKLFF. CDR3 sequence (DNA): TGTGCCAGTAGTGGACAGACAACTAATGAAAAACTGTTTTTT.

The V call is TRBV5-4, the J call TRBJ2-7; 7 bases are a match to TRBD2. V lost 4 bases to trimming and J lost 6 bases; unmatched junction nucleotides: 10. The V gene's germline CDR1 is SGHNT and CDR2 YYREEE (reference sequence). The CDR3 sequence is 14 residues long. The CDR3 sequence is CASSAAWGGGEQYF. Here the CDR3 DNA reads TGTGCCAGCAGCGCGGCATGGGGGGGAGGCGAGCAGTACTTC.

This chain connects TRBV11-3 to TRBJ2-7; weak D call: TRBD1 (6 bases). Germline assignment: CDR1 SGHNT and CDR2 YENEEA. Between the trimmed V and J ends, which lost 4 bases and 3 bases, there was a span of 13 bases. The length of the CDR3 is 14 residues. The DNA of the CDR3 is TGTGCCAGCAGCTCGGGACACGGACTCTACGAGCAGTACTTC. It is translated as CASSSGHGLYEQYF.

This clone was seen just once. The genes are TRBV4-2 and TRBJ2-1, with TRBD2 matching 12 bases. Per germline, CDR1 LGHNA and CDR2 YNFKEQ. The CDR3 runs to 19 residues. The junction had 13 bases not matched to a gene; V was cut back by 2 bases and J by 5 bases. CDR3 DNA sequence: TGTGCCAGCAGCCAATTAGGATCTCCTAGCGGGAGGGCAAACAATGAGCAGTTCTTC. It codes for CASSQLGSPSGRANNEQFF.

This clone came up a few times. V gene TRBV30 combines with J gene TRBJ1-1, with a weak D call TRBD1 (5 bases). This CDR3 has 13 amino acids. CDR1 is GTSNPN and CDR2 is SVGIG in the germline V gene (reference sequence). V was trimmed by 2 bases and J by 1 base, leaving 8 bases between them. CDR3 region: CAWSSQANTEAFF. In DNA form, the CDR3 reads TGTGCCTGGAGTTCACAGGCGAACACTGAAGCTTTCTTT.

This clone was found once. This chain links TRBV2 with TRBJ2-1; 12 bases are shared with TRBD2. The V gene end was trimmed by 4 bases and the J gene end by 8 bases; junction bases not matched to a gene: 3. Germline-derived CDR1 and CDR2 are SNHLY and FYNNEI. This CDR3 has 14 residues. The CDR3 is CASSGLAGGDEQFF. In DNA form, the CDR3 reads TGTGCCAGCAGTGGTCTAGCGGGGGGGGATGAGCAGTTCTTC. The complete variable domain, with remaining parts taken from reference TRBV2 and TRBJ2-1, reads EPEVTQTPSHQVTQMGQEVILRCVPISNHLYFYWYRQILGQKVEFLVSFYNNEISEKSEIFDDQFSVERPDGSNFTLKIRSTKLEDSAMYFCASSGLAGGDEQFFGPGTRLTVL.

The chain links TRBV5-6 to TRBJ1-1, with no clear D. Trimming shortened V by 2 bases and J by 1 base, and 18 bases separated the two germline ends. This CDR3 contains 17 residues. CDR1 is SGHDT, CDR2 YYEEEE, per germline. The CDR3 here is CASSLVGKRVWNTEAFF. In nucleotides, the CDR3 is TGTGCCAGCAGCTTAGTGGGAAAGAGGGTTTGGAACACTGAAGCTTTCTTT.

The chain has TRBV14 and TRBJ2-3, with a tentative D call TRBD1 (6 bases). The length of the CDR3 is 15 residues. The V gene's germline CDR1 is SGHDN and CDR2 FVKESK. Trimming removed 6 bases from V and 0 bases from J, with 13 bases in between. CDR3 bases: TGTGCCAGCAGTCAACAGGGCATCAGCACAGATACGCAGTATTTT. Its translation is CASSQQGISTDTQYF.

This chain connects TRBV5-1 to TRBJ2-5; D may be TRBD1 (5 bases). The ends were cut back, 4 bases at V and 2 bases at J, with 9 bases in the middle. CDR1 and CDR2 from the germline V gene are SGHRS and YFSETQ. The CDR3 runs to 13 residues. CDR3 loop: CASSADNQETQYF. The CDR3 bases are TGCGCCAGCAGCGCGGACAATCAAGAGACCCAGTACTTC. Filled out from reference TRBV5-1 and TRBJ2-5, the complete variable domain reads KAGVTQTPRYLIKTRGQQVTLSCSPISGHRSVSWYQQTPGQGLQFLFEYFSETQRNKGNFPGRFSGRQFSNSRSEMNVSTLELGDSALYLCASSADNQETQYFGPGTRLLVL.

This chain joins TRBV5-6 and TRBJ1-4; the D gene is possibly TRBD1 (6 bases). Trimming took off 6 bases at V and 5 bases at J, with 14 bases between the two ends. The CDR3 has 14 amino acids. Germline values: CDR1 SGHDT, CDR2 YYEEEE. The CDR3 DNA follows: TGTGCCAGCACCCTCGGACAGTTAAATGAAAAACTGTTTTTT. Translated, it gives CASTLGQLNEKLFF.